This TCR beta chain came from a study of post-analysis software for immune sequencing data. Study in general: Clinical courses comprised relapsing-remitting, secondary progressive and progressive-relapsing multiple sclerosis.

The TCR beta cDNA libraries contained unique molecular identifiers. MiXCR, applied by TCRdb to the PCR reads, yields one record per CDR3 protein. There are 750,000 to 950,000 distinct CDR3 sequences in the sample; roughly half occur only once, and 4.6% lies in the top ten. Study-level findings and limits: Roughly 5 TRBV segments were significantly more frequent in patients than in controls. TRBV5-6, TRBV5-1 and TRBV20-1 were among these segments. F measure showed strong co-clustering of same-batch samples. Significantly decreased normalized Chao1 diversity was recorded for multiple sclerosis patients relative to controls.

CDR3 length: 13 residues. Germline values: CDR1 ENHRY, CDR2 SYGVKD. Trimming left V 9 bases short and J 7 bases short, with 16 bases between. Regarding this clonotype: The antigen remains unidentified.

The specimen was blood. The chain recombines TRBV10-3 with TRBJ2-1; D remains unclear. This receptor was identified in a girl aged 5-17 years with multiple sclerosis. The DNA of the CDR3 is TGTGCCATACGAATAGAGGAGAGGAATGAGCAGTTCTTC. It translates to CAIRIEERNEQFF.